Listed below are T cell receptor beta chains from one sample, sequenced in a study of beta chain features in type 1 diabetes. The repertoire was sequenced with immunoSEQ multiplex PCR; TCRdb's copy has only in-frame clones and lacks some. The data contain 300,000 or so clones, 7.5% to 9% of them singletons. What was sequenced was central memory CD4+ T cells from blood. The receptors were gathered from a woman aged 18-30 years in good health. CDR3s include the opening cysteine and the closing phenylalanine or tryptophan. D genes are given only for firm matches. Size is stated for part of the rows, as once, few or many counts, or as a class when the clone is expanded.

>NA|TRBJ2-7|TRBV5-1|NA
TGCGCCAGCAGCTACGGAGCACGAGGCCCCTACCTAGCCTACGAGCAGTACTTC
CASSYGARGPYLAYEQYF
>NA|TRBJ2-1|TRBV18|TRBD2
TGTGCCAGCTCGCCGATGCCAACTAGCGGGGCCTACAATGAGCAGTTCTTC
CASSPMPTSGAYNEQFF
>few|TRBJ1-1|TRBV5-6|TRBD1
TGTGCCAGCAGTCCGCGGAGGACAGGGAACACTGAAGCTTTCTTT
CASSPRRTGNTEAFF
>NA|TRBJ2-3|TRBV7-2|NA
TGTGCCAGCAGCTTAGTGAGGCCAGATACGCAGTATTTT
CASSLVRPDTQYF
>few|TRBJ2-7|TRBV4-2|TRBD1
TGTGCCAGCAGCCAAGCCGGGACAGGGGGCGACGAGCAGTACTTC
CASSQAGTGGDEQYF
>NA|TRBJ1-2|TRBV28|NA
TGTGCCAGCAGACGCCAGGATCCTAACTATGGCTACACCTTC
CASRRQDPNYGYTF
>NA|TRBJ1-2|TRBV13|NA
TGTGCCAGCAGCATACAGGGTTCCGACTATGGCTACACCTTC
CASSIQGSDYGYTF
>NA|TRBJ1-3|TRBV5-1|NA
TGCGCCAGCAGCCAAGGACGGGAGACTGGAAACACCATATATTTT
CASSQGRETGNTIYF
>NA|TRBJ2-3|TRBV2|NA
TGTGCCAGCATCAAAGGGGCCCCGAGTACAGATACGCAGTATTTT
CASIKGAPSTDTQYF
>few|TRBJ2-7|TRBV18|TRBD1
TGTGCCAGCTCACACCGTGACAGGGGTCGTTACGAGCAGTACTTC
CASSHRDRGRYEQYF
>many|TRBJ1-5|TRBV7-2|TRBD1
TGTGCCAGCAGCACCCGCGTGACAGGGAAGGGGCAGCCCCAGCATTTT
CASSTRVTGKGQPQHF
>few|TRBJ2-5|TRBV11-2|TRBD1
TGTGCCAGCAGCTCCGTAGCGACAGGGGAAGAGACCCAGTACTTC
CASSSVATGEETQYF
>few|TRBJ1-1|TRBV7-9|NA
TGTGCCAGCAGCCCCCGCCAAGACACTGAAGCTTTCTTT
CASSPRQDTEAFF
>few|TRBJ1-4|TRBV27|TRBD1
TGTGCCAGCAGTCCGACAGGGTCTGTAAAACTGTTTTTT
CASSPTGSVKLFF